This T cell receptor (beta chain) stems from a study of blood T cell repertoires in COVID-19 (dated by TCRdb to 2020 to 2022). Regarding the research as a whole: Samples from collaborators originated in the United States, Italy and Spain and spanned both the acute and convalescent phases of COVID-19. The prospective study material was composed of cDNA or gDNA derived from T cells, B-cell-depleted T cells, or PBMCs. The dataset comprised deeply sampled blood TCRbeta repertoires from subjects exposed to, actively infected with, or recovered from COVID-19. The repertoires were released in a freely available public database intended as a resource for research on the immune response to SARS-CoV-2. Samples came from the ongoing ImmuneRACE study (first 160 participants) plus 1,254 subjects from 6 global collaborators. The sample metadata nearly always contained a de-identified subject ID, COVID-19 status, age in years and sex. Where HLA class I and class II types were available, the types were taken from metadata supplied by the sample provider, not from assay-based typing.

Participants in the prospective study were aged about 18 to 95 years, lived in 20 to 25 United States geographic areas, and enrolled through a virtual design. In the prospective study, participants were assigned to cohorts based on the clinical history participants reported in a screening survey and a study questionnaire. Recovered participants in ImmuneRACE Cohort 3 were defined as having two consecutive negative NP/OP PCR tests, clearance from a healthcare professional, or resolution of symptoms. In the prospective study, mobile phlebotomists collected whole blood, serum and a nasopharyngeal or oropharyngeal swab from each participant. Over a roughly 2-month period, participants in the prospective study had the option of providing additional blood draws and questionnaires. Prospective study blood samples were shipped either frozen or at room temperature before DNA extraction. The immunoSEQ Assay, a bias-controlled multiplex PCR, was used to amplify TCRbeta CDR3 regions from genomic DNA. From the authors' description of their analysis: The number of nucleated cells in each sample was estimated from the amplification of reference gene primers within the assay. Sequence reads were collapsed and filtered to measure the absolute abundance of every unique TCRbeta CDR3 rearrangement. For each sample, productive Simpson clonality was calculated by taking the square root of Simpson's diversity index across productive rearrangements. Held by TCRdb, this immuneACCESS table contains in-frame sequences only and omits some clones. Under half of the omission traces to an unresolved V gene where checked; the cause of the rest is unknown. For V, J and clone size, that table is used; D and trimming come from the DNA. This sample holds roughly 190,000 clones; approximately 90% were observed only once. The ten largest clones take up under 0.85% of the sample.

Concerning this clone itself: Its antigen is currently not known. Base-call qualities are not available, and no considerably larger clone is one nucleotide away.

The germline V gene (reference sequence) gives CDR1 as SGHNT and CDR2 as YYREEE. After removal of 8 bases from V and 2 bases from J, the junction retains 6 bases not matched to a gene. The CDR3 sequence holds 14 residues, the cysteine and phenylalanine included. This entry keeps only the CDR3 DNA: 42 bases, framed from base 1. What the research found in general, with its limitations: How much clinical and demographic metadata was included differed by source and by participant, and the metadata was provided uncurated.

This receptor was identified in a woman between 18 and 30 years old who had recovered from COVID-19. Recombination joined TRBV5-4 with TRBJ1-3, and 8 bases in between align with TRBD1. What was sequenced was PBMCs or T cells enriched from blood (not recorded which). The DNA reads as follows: TGTGCCAGTTCCGGACAGGGAGCTGGAAACACCATATATTTT. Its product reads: CASSGQGAGNTIYF.